This T cell receptor beta chain was identified in a study of human T cells and chemical hapten exposure. In this sample, this clonotype turned up many times. Sample time point: patch test 2, 6 weeks after DPC sensitization. Treatment in this sample: therapeutic diphenylcyclopropenone sensitization with weekly scalp DPC. Sample donors consisted of patients with alopecia, aged 18 to 70 years, who were suitable for DPC. The authors' processing: Counts of TCRs in each sample centred on a median of roughly 89,000 and extended from around 25,000 to 690,000. From the RACE reads, TCRdb called clonotypes with MiXCR, one entry per CDR3 protein. TCRdb, not the authors, supplied the V and J calls. Seen here are a few hundred thousand distinct CDR3 sequences, roughly 6% observed once, and the top ten hold around 5.8%. Trimming stripped 8 bases from V and 10 bases from J, with 14 bases between. The length of the CDR3 is 11 residues.

This TCR derives from a woman aged 18-29 years with alopecia areata. Some clones in this sample may be carry-over from other donors' samples. The chain recombines TRBV12-3 or TRBV12-4 with TRBJ1-1; maybe TRBD1 (6 bases). The sequences come from whole blood, collected in connection with sensitization to the hapten diphenylcyclopropenone (DPC). As DNA, the CDR3 is TGTGCCAGCCTAGAAAAGGGGGGAGCTTTCTTT. The encoded protein is CASLEKGGAFF.